What follows is one T cell receptor beta chain and its context. The entry originates in a study of cytomegalovirus exposure and HLA in healthy donors. This CDR3 spans 13 amino acids. With 4 bases removed from V and 8 bases from J, the gap between germline ends came to 17 bases. Germline V gene sequence: CDR1 SQVTM, CDR2 ANQGSEA. PCR was performed using 60 Vbeta and 13 Jbeta primers. Repertoires were generated with immunoSEQ multiplex PCR, while TCRdb's copy carries only in-frame clones and drops some. The top ten clones hold approximately 2% of a sample with about 85,000 clones, 60% to 85% of them seen once.

The J gene is TRBJ1-1, the V gene TRBV29-1, with D maybe TRBD1 (5 bases). What was sequenced was PBMCs. The source is a boy aged 5 to 17 in good health and CMV-seronegative. CDR3 region: CSVAGGLKQEAFF. In DNA, the CDR3 is TGCAGCGTTGCGGGGGGATTGAAACAGGAAGCTTTCTTT.